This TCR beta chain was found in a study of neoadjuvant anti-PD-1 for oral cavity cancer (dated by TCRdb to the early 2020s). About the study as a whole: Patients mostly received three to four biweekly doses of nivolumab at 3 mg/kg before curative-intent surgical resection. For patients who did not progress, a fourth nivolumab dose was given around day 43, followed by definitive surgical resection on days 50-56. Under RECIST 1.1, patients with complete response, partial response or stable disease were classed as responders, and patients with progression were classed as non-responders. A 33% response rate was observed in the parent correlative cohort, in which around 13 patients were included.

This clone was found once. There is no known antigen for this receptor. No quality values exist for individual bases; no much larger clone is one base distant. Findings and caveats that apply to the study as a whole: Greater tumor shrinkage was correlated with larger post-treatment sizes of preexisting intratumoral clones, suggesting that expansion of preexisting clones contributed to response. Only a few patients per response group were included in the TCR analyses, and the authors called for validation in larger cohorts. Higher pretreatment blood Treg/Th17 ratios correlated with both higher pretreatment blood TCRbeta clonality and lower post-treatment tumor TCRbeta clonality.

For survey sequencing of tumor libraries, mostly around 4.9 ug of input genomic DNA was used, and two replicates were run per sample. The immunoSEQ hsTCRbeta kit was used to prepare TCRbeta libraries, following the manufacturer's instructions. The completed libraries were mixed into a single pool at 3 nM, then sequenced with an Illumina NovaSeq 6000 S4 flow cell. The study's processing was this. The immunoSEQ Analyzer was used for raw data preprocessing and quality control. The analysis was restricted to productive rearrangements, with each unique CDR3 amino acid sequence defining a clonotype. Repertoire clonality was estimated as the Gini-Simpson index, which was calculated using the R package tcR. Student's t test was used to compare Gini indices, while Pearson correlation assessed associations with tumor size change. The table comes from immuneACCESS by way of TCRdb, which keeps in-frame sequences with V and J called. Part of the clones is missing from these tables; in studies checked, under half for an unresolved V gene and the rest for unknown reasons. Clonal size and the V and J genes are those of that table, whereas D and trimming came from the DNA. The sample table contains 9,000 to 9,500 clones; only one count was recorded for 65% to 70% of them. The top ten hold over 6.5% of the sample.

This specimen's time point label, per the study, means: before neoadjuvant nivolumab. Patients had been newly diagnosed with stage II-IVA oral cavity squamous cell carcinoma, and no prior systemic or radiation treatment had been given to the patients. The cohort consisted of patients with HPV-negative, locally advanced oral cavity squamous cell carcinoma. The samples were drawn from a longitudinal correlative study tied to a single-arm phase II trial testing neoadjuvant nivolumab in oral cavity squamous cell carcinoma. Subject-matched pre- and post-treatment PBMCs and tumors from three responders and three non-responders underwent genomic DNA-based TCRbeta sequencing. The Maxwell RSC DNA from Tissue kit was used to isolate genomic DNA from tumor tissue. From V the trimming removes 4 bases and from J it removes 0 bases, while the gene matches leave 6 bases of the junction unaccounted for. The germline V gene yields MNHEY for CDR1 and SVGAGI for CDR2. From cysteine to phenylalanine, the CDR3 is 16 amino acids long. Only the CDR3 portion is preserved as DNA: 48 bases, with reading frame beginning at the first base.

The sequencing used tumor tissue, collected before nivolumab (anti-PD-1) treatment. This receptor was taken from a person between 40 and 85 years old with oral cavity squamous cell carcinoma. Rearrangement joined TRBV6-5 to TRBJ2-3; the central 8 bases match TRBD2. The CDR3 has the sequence CASSLAGSSSTDTQYF. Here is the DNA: TGTGCCAGCAGTTTAGCGGGAAGTTCTAGCACAGATACGCAGTATTTT.